The 14 T cell receptor beta chains below come from one sample, sequenced in a study of T cell changes during pregnancy in multiple sclerosis (dated by TCRdb to about 2019). The library was prepared using the immunoSEQ multiplex PCR assay. The source is immuneACCESS, and TCRdb retained only in-frame sequences with V and J called. Part of the clones is not carried over; for the studies checked, unresolved V genes explain less than half of this, and the remainder is unexplained. A total of approximately 100,000 clones appear in this sample, about 90% of them only once. The top ten clonotypes cover 2.5% to 4% of the sample. This material consisted of peripheral blood, taken in the second trimester of pregnancy. The receptor set was obtained from a female donor with multiple sclerosis, enrolled in a pregnancy study.

The V and J genes are TRBV28 and TRBJ2-2; D not certain. The CDR3 has 14 residues. Trimming removed 2 bases from V and 5 bases from J, with 9 bases in between. CDR1 is MDHEN and CDR2 is SYDVKM in the germline V gene. This CDR3 is CASSLLATTGELFF. CDR3 DNA sequence: TGTGCCAGCAGTTTACTCGCAACTACCGGGGAGCTGTTTTTT.

The chain combines TRBV28 with TRBJ2-2; D remains ambiguous. The CDR3 is 15 amino acids. V lost 6 bases, J lost 0 bases, and 11 bases lay in between. Per germline, CDR1 MDHEN and CDR2 SYDVKM. The CDR3 region has the DNA TGTGCCAGCAGGGCTCGAAGTACGAACACCGGGGAGCTGTTTTTT. Its protein product is CASRARSTNTGELFF.

The chain couples TRBV4-1 to TRBJ1-1; TRBD1 agrees at 7 bases. CDR3 size: 15 residues. Trimming removed 1 base from V and 5 bases from J; junction bases left unmatched: 7. The V gene's germline CDR1 is MGHRA and CDR2 YSYEKL. The CDR3 bases are TGCGCCAGCAGCCAAGCTCACAGGGGTCGGACTGAAGCTTTCTTT. Encoded protein: CASSQAHRGRTEAFF.

CDR3 amino acids: CASSPARAVLSQYF. Here the CDR3 DNA reads TGTGCCAGCAGTCCCGCTAGAGCCGTGTTGTCGCAGTACTTC. J is TRBJ2-7 and V is TRBV28; D call uncertain. CDR1 is MDHEN, CDR2 SYDVKM, per germline. V shed 5 bases and J shed 9 bases, with 20 bases lying between them. The CDR3 covers 14 residues.

V gene TRBV10-1 combines with J gene TRBJ1-5; D may be TRBD1 (5 bases). This CDR3 is built from 21 residues. Germline V gene data show CDR1 as WNHNN and CDR2 as SYGVQD (reference sequence). V dropped 7 bases and J dropped 2 bases, with 33 bases sitting between them. CDR3 DNA: TGCGCCAGCAACCAAGACAGAACGACCTTAACCTCTTTTAGTTGCAATCAGCCCCAGCATTTT. Translated, it gives CASNQDRTTLTSFSCNQPQHF.

V is TRBV6-1 and J is TRBJ1-5; no clear D. Germline loops: CDR1 MNHNS, CDR2 SASEGT. CDR3 length: 12 residues. The V end lost 8 bases, the J end lost 1 base, and 6 bases lay between the germline ends. CDR3 bases: TGTGCCAGCTCCCCAAGCAATCAGCCCCAGCATTTT. It encodes CASSPSNQPQHF.

The V gene is TRBV28, the J gene TRBJ1-2; D is possibly TRBD1 (5 bases). V lost 5 bases to trimming and J lost 10 bases, with 23 bases between them. CDR3 size: 15 residues. The germline gives CDR1 MDHEN, CDR2 SYDVKM. CDR3 sequence: CASSPRGYSVGDYTF. CDR3 in DNA: TGTGCCAGCAGTCCCCGGGGGTACAGCGTCGGAGACTACACCTTC.

V usage is TRBV11-3 and J usage is TRBJ2-1, with D possibly TRBD1 on 5 matching bases. Germline CDR1 SGHNT, CDR2 YENEEA. Trimming shortened V by 5 bases and J by 11 bases, and 13 bases separated the two germline ends. CDR3 size: 12 residues. CDR3 bases: TGTGCCAGCAGCCTCAGTCGACAGCAGCAGTTCTTC. This translates into CASSLSRQQQFF.

The chain carries TRBV2 and TRBJ1-4, with D unresolved. CDR1 and CDR2 from the germline V gene are SNHLY and FYNNEI. The CDR3 has 13 amino acids. Trimming took off 6 bases at V and 5 bases at J, with 10 bases between the two ends. The CDR3 sequence is CASRVRGNEKLFF. In DNA form, the CDR3 reads TGTGCCAGCAGGGTTCGGGGAAATGAAAAACTGTTTTTT.

This chain links TRBV25-1 with TRBJ2-3, with D maybe TRBD2 (6 bases). The ends were cut back, 10 bases at V and 1 base at J, with 18 bases in the middle. From germline, CDR1 is MGHDK and CDR2 SYGVNS. CDR3 length: 15 residues. CDR3 amino acids: CATTRAGWGTDTQYF. The CDR3 DNA reads TGTGCCACCACTAGGGCGGGATGGGGCACAGATACGCAGTATTTT.

The genes are TRBV29-1 and TRBJ1-2; D is possibly TRBD1 (6 bases). CDR1 and CDR2 from the germline V gene are SQVTM and ANQGSEA. Between the trimmed V and J ends, which lost 7 bases and 2 bases, there was a span of 14 bases. The CDR3 sequence is 13 residues long. The chain's CDR3 is CSATMGANYGYTF. CDR3 DNA sequence: TGCAGCGCTACAATGGGGGCGAACTATGGCTACACCTTC.

J is TRBJ2-3 and V is TRBV9; 8 nucleotides align to TRBD1. The V gene's germline CDR1 is SGDLS and CDR2 YYNGEE. There are 12 residues in the CDR3. V was clipped by 0 bases and J by 10 bases; unmatched bases: 1. In DNA, the CDR3 is TGTGCCAGCAGCGTAGAGGGACAGGCGCAGTATTTT. It codes for CASSVEGQAQYF.

The chain joins TRBV14 to TRBJ1-3; D is unresolved. The CDR3 loop spans 13 amino acids. Germline lookup yields CDR1 SGHDN and CDR2 FVKESK. V was shortened by 1 base and J by 4 bases, with 5 bases between the two germline ends. CDR3 coding DNA: TGTGCCAGCAGCCAAGTATCCGGAAACACCATATATTTT. Its translation is CASSQVSGNTIYF.

The chain couples TRBV6-4 to TRBJ2-5; D might be TRBD1 (6 bases). CDR3 length: 13 amino acids. V lost 6 bases to trimming and J lost 4 bases, with 12 bases between them. CDR1 and CDR2 from the germline V gene are MRHNA and SNTAGT. The CDR3 protein is CASSRTAGETQYF. In nucleotides, the CDR3 is TGTGCCAGCAGCAGGACAGCCGGAGAGACCCAGTACTTC.